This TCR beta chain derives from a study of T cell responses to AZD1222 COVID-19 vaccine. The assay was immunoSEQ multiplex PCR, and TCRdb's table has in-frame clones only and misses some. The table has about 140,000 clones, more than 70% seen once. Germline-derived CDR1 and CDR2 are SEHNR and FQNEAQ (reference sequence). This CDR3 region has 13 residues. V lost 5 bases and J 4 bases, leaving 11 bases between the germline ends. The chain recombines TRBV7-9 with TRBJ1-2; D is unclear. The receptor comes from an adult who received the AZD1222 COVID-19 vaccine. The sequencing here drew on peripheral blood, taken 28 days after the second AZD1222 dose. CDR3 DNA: TGTGCCAGCAGCCCCCCCGGGGTCTATGGCTACACCTTC. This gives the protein CASSPPGVYGYTF.